These 19 T cell receptor beta chains share one sample of origin, sequenced in a study of prognosis after radiotherapy for stage I lung cancer. Genomic DNA was subjected to two-round multiplex PCR for amplification of TCR beta CDR3. Amplification during the initial PCR round employed primers specific to each TRBV and TRBJ gene. MiXCR, run by TCRdb on the multiplex PCR reads, gives a single entry per CDR3 protein. The table includes roughly 17,000 distinct CDR3 sequences, 29% detected once. Sequencing was performed on PBMCs, taken before or after stereotactic body radiation therapy (not recorded which). These TCRs come from a donor aged 50 or older with non-small cell lung cancer.

This clonotype occurred many times. The V and J genes are TRBV30 and TRBJ2-1; 14 positions agree with TRBD2. Germline V lookup: CDR1 GTSNPN, CDR2 SVGIG (reference sequence). The J segment lost 1 base and the V segment lost 1 base, leaving 12 bases of the junction unmatched. This CDR3 comprises 20 residues. CDR3 DNA: TGTGCCTGGAGTGGACTAAGACTAGCGGGAGGGCCCGGGTCCTACAATGAGCAGTTCTTC. Its protein is CAWSGLRLAGGPGSYNEQFF.

On this clonotype: A read error is the likely source, as a far larger clone sits one nucleotide away. The chain joins TRBV7-2 to TRBJ2-3; no reliable D call. V dropped 3 bases and J dropped 0 bases, with 7 bases sitting between them. The CDR3 spans 14 residues. Germline V gene data show CDR1 as SGHTA and CDR2 as FQGNSA. The CDR3 nucleotides read TGTGCCAGCAGCTTCATGATCAGCACAGATACGCAGTATTTT. Protein: CASSFMISTDTQYF.

Comments on this clonotype: Since no conserved phenylalanine or tryptophan closes the CDR3, a read error is the likely cause. This chain connects TRBV28 to TRBJ2-1, with 12 bases matching TRBD2. Per the germline V gene, CDR1 is MDHEN and CDR2 is SYDVKM. The CDR3 is 17 amino acids. Trimming at V came to 5 bases and at J to 4 bases, leaving 9 bases not matched to a gene. The CDR3 region is CASSTTRLAGGYNEQFV. The DNA for the CDR3 is TGTGCCAGCAGTACAACCCGGCTAGCGGGGGGGTACAATGAGCAGTTCGTC.

This clonotype was seen ten or more times. This chain joins TRBV7-9 and TRBJ2-1, with D possibly being TRBD2 (6 bases). The CDR3 sequence is 14 residues long. Trimming cost V 3 bases and J 4 bases, with 10 bases left between them. Germline V gene sequence: CDR1 SEHNR, CDR2 FQNEAQ (reference sequence). This chain's CDR3 is CASSLLASYNEQFF. CDR3 coding DNA: TGTGCCAGCAGCTTGCTAGCGAGTTACAATGAGCAGTTCTTC.

This clonotype was seen repeatedly, ten times or more. The rearrangement joins TRBV7-9 to TRBJ1-4; D gene unclear. Germline CDR1 reads SEHNR; CDR2 reads FQNEAQ (reference sequence). Trimming took off 3 bases at V and 0 bases at J, with 11 bases between the two ends. This CDR3 region has 16 residues. CDR3 bases: TGTGCCAGCAGCTTTACTACGGTCGCAACTAATGAAAAACTGTTTTTT. Amino acid sequence: CASSFTTVATNEKLFF.

A note on this clonotype: A far larger clone differs by one base, so this is likely a read error. The gene calls are TRBV6-4 and TRBJ2-7; TRBD2 aligns across 11 bases. This CDR3 has 15 residues. Germline CDR1 is MRHNA and CDR2 is SNTAGT. The DNA of the CDR3 is TGTGCCAGCAGTGCGGGACTAGCGGAGTCCTACGAGCTGTACTTC. This translates into CASSAGLAESYELYF.

In regard to this clonotype: A far larger clone lies a single base away; this is likely a read error. This rearrangement joins TRBV6-4 to TRBJ1-2; 11 bases agree with TRBD1. The CDR3 length is 16 residues. V trimming: 5 bases; J trimming: 4 bases; junction bases outside the gene matches: 9. The germline V gene has CDR1 MRHNA and CDR2 SNTAGT. Here the CDR3 DNA reads TGTGCCAGCAGTTACATTAGGACAGGGGGCGGCTATGGCTACACCTTC. Amino acids: CASSYIRTGGGYGYTF.

This clonotype is medium-sized (0.01 to 0.1%) by share. V and J are TRBV19 and TRBJ2-3; 10 bases line up with TRBD2. This CDR3 has 18 residues. The germline gives CDR1 LNHDA, CDR2 SQIVND (reference sequence). Losses at the gene ends were 10 bases for V and 1 base for J; bases not matched to a gene: 17. The CDR3 nucleotides read TGTGCCACTGGGGTGGGGACTAGCGATTTCGGGGGCACAGATACGCAGTATTTT. Translating it yields CATGVGTSDFGGTDTQYF. Full variable domain (missing parts from reference TRBV19 and TRBJ2-3): DGGITQSPKYLFRKEGQNVTLSCEQNLNHDAMYWYRQDPGQGLRLIYYSQIVNDFQKGDIAEGYSVSREKKESFPLTVTSAQKNPTAFYLCATGVGTSDFGGTDTQYFGPGTRLTVL.

This clonotype was detected many times. In DNA, the CDR3 is TGTGCCAGCAGCGGGCAGGGGGCCACCGGGGAGCTGTTTTTT. Protein sequence: CASSGQGATGELFF. The V call is TRBV3-1, the J call TRBJ2-2, with 8 bases that match TRBD1. The CDR3 is 14 amino acids. CDR1 LGHDT and CDR2 YNNKEL come from the germline V gene (reference sequence). The V segment lost 5 bases and the J segment 4 bases; nucleotides outside the gene matches: 3.

This clonotype showed up many times. The rearrangement joins TRBV20-1 to TRBJ1-5; D uncertain. V lost 3 bases, J lost 4 bases, and 16 bases lay in between. CDR3 length equals 15 residues. Germline CDR1 reads DFQATT; CDR2 reads SNEGSKA (reference sequence). The CDR3 reads CSASAMAGTNQPQHF. The CDR3 DNA reads TGCAGTGCTAGCGCGATGGCAGGAACTAATCAGCCCCAGCATTTT.

This clonotype was found many times. V is TRBV9 and J is TRBJ1-6; D unresolved. Trimming took 0 bases from V and 5 from J, leaving 6 bases between them. CDR3 length: 14 amino acids. CDR1 and CDR2 from the germline V gene are SGDLS and YYNGEE. The CDR3 nucleotides read TGTGCCAGCAGCGTAGGCAGTAATAATTCACCCCTCCACTTT. Its translation is CASSVGSNNSPLHF.

The chain recombines TRBV6-1 with TRBJ2-7, with TRBD1 matching over 7 bases. CDR3 length: 15 residues. Germline V gives CDR1 MNHNS, CDR2 SASEGT. V lost 6 bases and J lost 5; bases outside the gene matches: 13. CDR3 region: CASRNRGEELNEQYF. DNA of the CDR3: TGTGCCAGCAGAAACAGGGGCGAGGAGCTCAACGAGCAGTACTTC.

This clonotype came up a few times. The chain uses TRBV4-3 and TRBJ2-1, with 12 bases identical to TRBD1. The CDR3 runs to 19 residues. V was pared by 1 base and J by 12 bases, with 19 bases of the junction left unmatched. The germline V gene encodes CDR1 LGHNA and CDR2 YSLEER. This CDR3 is CASSQGDRGRRGGGVGQFF. The CDR3 DNA reads as TGCGCCAGCAGCCAAGGGGACAGGGGGCGCAGGGGGGGCGGGGTTGGGCAGTTCTTC.

V gene TRBV30 combines with J gene TRBJ1-4; D uncertain. V lost 2 bases to trimming and J lost 12 bases, with 13 bases between them. Germline V gives CDR1 GTSNPN, CDR2 SVGIG (reference sequence). The CDR3 is 12 amino acids. The CDR3 nucleotides read TGTGCCTGGAGTAGTGGGTCGGAAGAACTGTTTTTT. Translated, it gives CAWSSGSEELFF.

This clonotype was recorded many times. This chain connects TRBV7-9 to TRBJ1-1; D uncertain. This CDR3 has 13 residues. CDR1 and CDR2 (germline): SEHNR, FQNEAQ (reference sequence). V was pared by 5 bases and J by 0 bases, with 7 bases between. CDR3 loop: CASSIDLNTEAFF. Here the CDR3 DNA reads TGTGCCAGCAGCATCGATCTGAACACTGAAGCTTTCTTT.

This clonotype was recorded many times. V is TRBV28 and J is TRBJ2-7, with TRBD1 matching 9 bases. Germline CDR1 and CDR2: MDHEN and SYDVKM. V gave up 4 bases and J gave up 3 bases; unmatched junction bases: 7. This CDR3 has 15 amino acids. The CDR3 DNA reads TGTGCCAGCAGTTCCCCGGGACAGGGTATCTACGAGCAGTACTTC. It encodes CASSSPGQGIYEQYF.

The chain links TRBV28 to TRBJ2-1; maybe TRBD2 (6 bases). Germline V CDR1 and CDR2: MDHEN, SYDVKM. The V gene lost 3 bases and the J gene lost 5 bases, with 20 bases spanning the gap. CDR3 size: 17 residues. The CDR3 sequence is CASSLRSGVSLNNEQFF. Here the CDR3 DNA reads TGTGCCAGCAGTTTGAGGTCGGGGGTGTCCTTAAACAATGAGCAGTTCTTC.

This clonotype was recorded many times. This rearrangement joins TRBV2 to TRBJ1-1; tentative D call: TRBD1 (6 bases). Trimming took 5 bases from V and 1 from J, leaving 14 bases between them. The V gene's germline CDR1 is SNHLY and CDR2 FYNNEI. The length of the CDR3 is 15 residues. The CDR3 spells CASSPRGGPNTEAFF. The DNA for the CDR3 is TGTGCCAGCAGTCCCCGGGGGGGCCCGAACACTGAAGCTTTCTTT.

Points on this clonotype: The junction does not match germline at one end; this may be a read error. The chain carries TRBV6-9 and TRBJ1-6, with D perhaps TRBD1 (6 bases). The CDR3 has 16 residues. Germline-derived CDR1 and CDR2 are MNHGY and SVAAGI. CDR3 amino acids: CASSYGRGPRFSPIHF. The CDR3 DNA reads as TGTGCCAGCAGTTACGGGCGGGGGCCGAGGTTTTCACCCATCCACTTT.